This T cell receptor (beta chain) was obtained from a study of cytomegalovirus exposure and HLA in healthy donors. Findings and limits, study-wide: Presence/absence analyses assumed roughly uniform sequencing depth across donors, which may not hold. When the data were analyzed later, several of the most significant clusters appeared to be linked to common viral pathogens.

The PCR used 60 Vbeta and 13 Jbeta primers. Per the authors' pipeline: Unique TCR beta chains totaled 80 million to 100 million in a later count, with roughly 10 million of them shared. Sequencing was performed with immunoSEQ multiplex PCR; in TCRdb, only in-frame clones are kept and a portion is missing. V, J and clone size reflect that table, while D and trimming were determined from the DNA. The sample has 120,000 to 150,000 clones, roughly 81% seen once; the top ten hold 1.5% to 2%. The CDR3 length is 14 residues. CDR1 is MDHEN, CDR2 SYDVKM, per germline. Losses at the gene ends were 5 bases for V and 0 bases for J; bases not matched to a gene: 3. With respect to this clone: Its specificity is unknown.

The TCR comes from a female donor in good health and CMV-seronegative. This sequence joins TRBV28 and TRBJ2-7; 8 positions match TRBD2. The specimen was PBMCs. CDR3 sequence reads: CASSTTSDSYEQYF. The CDR3 nucleotides read TGTGCCAGCAGTACGACTAGCGACTCCTACGAGCAGTACTTC.